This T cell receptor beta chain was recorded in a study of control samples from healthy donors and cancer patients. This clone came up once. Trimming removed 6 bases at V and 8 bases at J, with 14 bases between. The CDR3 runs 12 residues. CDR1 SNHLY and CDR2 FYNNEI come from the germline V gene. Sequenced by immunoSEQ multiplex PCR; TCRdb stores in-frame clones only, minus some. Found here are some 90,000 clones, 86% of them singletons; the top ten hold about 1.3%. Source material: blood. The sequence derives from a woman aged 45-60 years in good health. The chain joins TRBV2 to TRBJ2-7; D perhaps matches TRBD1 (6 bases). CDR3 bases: TGTGCCAGCAGCACCCAGGGGTTCCAGCAGTACTTC. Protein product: CASSTQGFQQYF.